The clone carrying this TCR beta chain was counted a single time. Its antigen is not identified. The entry originates in a study of blood T cells in healthy people across ages. CDR3 length: 15 amino acids. Trimming stripped 2 bases from V and 0 bases from J, with 9 bases between. Through a sample-barcoded 5' primer and a J-beta primer mix, a second PCR was run for about 6 to 11 cycles. TCRdb fed the 5' RACE reads into MiXCR, producing one record per CDR3 protein. This sample has fewer than 2,000,000 distinct CDR3 sequences, with roughly 32% found just once. General study findings and limits: There were more naive CD4+ cells and higher diversity in long-lived donors than in aged donors. Donor CMV status, an unknown factor, possibly confounded changes in expanded clonotypes. PBMCs went unsorted, and a conclusive naive versus antigen-experienced comparison was therefore prevented.

Samples each had at least 5.5 micrograms of total RNA extracted. The chain links TRBV12-3 or TRBV12-4 to TRBJ2-3; D ambiguous. The specimen was blood. This receptor was obtained from a young woman in good health. The CDR3 sequence: CASSLLSMSTDTQYF. CDR3 in DNA: TGTGCCAGCAGTTTACTATCAATGAGCACAGATACGCAGTATTTT.